Shown below are 25 T cell receptor beta chains from a single sample sequenced in a study of blood T cells in healthy people across ages. The use of a sample-barcoded 5' primer and a J-beta primer mix characterized a second PCR of roughly 6 to 11 cycles. TCRdb itself ran the 5' RACE reads through MiXCR, one entry per CDR3 protein. The sample has a few hundred thousand distinct CDR3 sequences, roughly half seen once. The sample was blood. These receptors came from a man aged 55 to 69 in good health.

This clonotype appeared a single time. The V call is TRBV6-6, the J call TRBJ2-5; perhaps TRBD1 as D (5 bases). Per germline, CDR1 MNHNY and CDR2 SVGAGI (reference sequence). There are 12 residues in the CDR3. V was pared by 7 bases and J by 0 bases, with 6 bases between. CDR3 sequence (DNA): TGTGCCAGCAAGGGGTACCAAGAGACCCAGTACTTC. Encoded protein: CASKGYQETQYF.

This clonotype has just a few counts. The genes are TRBV5-1 and TRBJ1-6; D gene ambiguous. V lost 0 bases to trimming and J lost 10 bases, with 11 bases between them. The germline CDR1 and CDR2 sequences are SGHRS and YFSETQ. The CDR3 runs 14 residues. The DNA of the CDR3 is TGCGCCAGCAGCTTGGGGGCGGTAGGGTCACCCCTCCACTTT. It codes for CASSLGAVGSPLHF.

This clonotype was seen at least ten times. The chain recombines TRBV9 with TRBJ2-1; D not certain. The ends were cut back, 1 base at V and 0 bases at J, with 8 bases in the middle. The CDR3 runs to 15 residues. From germline, CDR1 is SGDLS and CDR2 YYNGEE. CDR3 nucleotides: TGTGCCAGCAGCGTAATCCAGAGCTCCTACAATGAGCAGTTCTTC. Translated: CASSVIQSSYNEQFF.

The chain joins TRBV12-5 to TRBJ2-3; 11 bases map to TRBD1. The CDR3 has 15 residues. The trim removed 6 bases at V and 5 bases at J, leaving 7 bases unmatched. Germline V gene data show CDR1 as LGHNT and CDR2 as FRNRAP. Here the CDR3 reads CASGQGQGAGDTQYF. CDR3 sequence (DNA): TGTGCTAGTGGCCAAGGACAGGGGGCAGGAGATACGCAGTATTTT.

This clonotype was observed a handful of times. The V call is TRBV20-1, the J call TRBJ1-2; TRBD1 is a possible D gene (6 bases). The CDR3 has 13 amino acids. The germline CDR1 and CDR2 sequences are DFQATT and SNEGSKA (reference sequence). Trimming took 1 base from V and 4 from J, leaving 10 bases between them. DNA of the CDR3: TGCAGTGCTAGAGTAGAAGGGGGCTATGGCTACACCTTC. This codes for CSARVEGGYGYTF.

This clonotype occurred many times. The chain couples TRBV5-1 to TRBJ2-2; 10 bases fit TRBD2. Losses at the gene ends were 5 bases for V and 5 bases for J; bases not matched to a gene: 3. This CDR3 is 14 amino acids long. CDR1 is SGHRS and CDR2 is YFSETQ in the germline V gene. The CDR3 loop reads CASRKTSGTGELFF. CDR3 bases: TGCGCCAGCAGGAAGACTAGCGGGACCGGGGAGCTGTTTTTT. Together with reference TRBV5-1 and TRBJ2-2, the CDR3 gives the full variable domain: KAGVTQTPRYLIKTRGQQVTLSCSPISGHRSVSWYQQTPGQGLQFLFEYFSETQRNKGNFPGRFSGRQFSNSRSEMNVSTLELGDSALYLCASRKTSGTGELFFGEGSRLTVL.

Note on this clonotype: The junction and the germline gene differ at one end; a read error may be behind it. The chain has TRBV29-1 and TRBJ2-7; 8 bases match TRBD2. Matching the DNA end better, TRBJ2-5 makes the J call doubtful. This CDR3 region has 15 residues. Per germline, CDR1 SQVTM and CDR2 ANQGSEA. In DNA, the CDR3 is TGCGGCGTTGGGGTGCGGGGGGCCGGGAAAGAGACCCAGTACTTC. This encodes CGVGVRGAGKETQYF.

This clonotype was counted a single time. The V gene is TRBV7-2, the J gene TRBJ2-2; 7 bases line up with TRBD2. The germline V gene encodes CDR1 SGHTA and CDR2 FQGNSA. The length of the CDR3 is 15 residues. The J segment lost 4 bases and the V segment lost 5 bases, leaving 7 bases of the junction unmatched. The CDR3 sequence is CASSPMTSSTGELFF. The CDR3 DNA reads as TGTGCCAGCAGCCCGATGACTAGCAGCACCGGGGAGCTGTTTTTT.

This clonotype was seen a few times. This chain's CDR3 is CATSDPTSPPGTRGQYF. The CDR3 nucleotides are TGTGCCACCAGTGACCCAACTAGCCCCCCTGGGACCAGGGGTCAGTACTTC. The gene calls are TRBV24-1 and TRBJ2-4; D possibly uses TRBD1 or TRBD2 (6 bases each). V was shortened by 4 bases and J by 12 bases, with 27 bases between the two germline ends. This CDR3 spans 17 amino acids. The germline CDR1 and CDR2 sequences are KGHDR and SFDVKD.

CDR3 nucleotide sequence: TGCGCCAGCAGCGTACAGGAATCCTACGAGCAGTACTTC. It encodes CASSVQESYEQYF. This sequence joins TRBV5-1 and TRBJ2-7; D is perhaps TRBD1 (5 bases). The CDR3 runs to 13 residues. Trimming stripped 4 bases from V and 1 base from J, with 9 bases between. CDR1 and CDR2 from the germline V gene are SGHRS and YFSETQ.

This clonotype was found a few times. The V call is TRBV12-3 or TRBV12-4, the J call TRBJ2-3; 8 bases line up with TRBD1. This CDR3 spans 16 amino acids. With 5 bases clipped from V and 6 bases from J, the junction kept 13 bases outside the gene matches. The CDR3 DNA is TGTGCCAGCAGTCCGAACCCAGGGGGCCCCGGGGATACGCAGTATTTT. Protein product: CASSPNPGGPGDTQYF.

The chain is built from TRBV9 and TRBJ2-3; D ambiguous. This CDR3 region has 16 residues. Trimming shortened V by 0 bases and J by 4 bases, and 15 bases separated the two germline ends. Germline V gene sequence: CDR1 SGDLS, CDR2 YYNGEE. CDR3 residues: CASSVEWTPRADTQYF. CDR3 coding DNA: TGTGCCAGCAGCGTAGAATGGACCCCCCGCGCAGATACGCAGTATTTT.

The V and J genes are TRBV7-2 and TRBJ2-3; D is uncertain. CDR1 SGHTA and CDR2 FQGNSA come from the germline V gene. The CDR3 has 15 residues. V lost 2 bases to trimming and J lost 3 bases, with 12 bases between them. In DNA form, the CDR3 reads TGTGCCAGCAGCTTAACGTACGAACGTACAGATACGCAGTATTTT. It yields the protein CASSLTYERTDTQYF.

This clonotype was observed a handful of times. The chain recombines TRBV7-9 with TRBJ2-7; 7 nucleotides line up with TRBD1. Per germline, CDR1 SEHNR and CDR2 FQNEAQ (reference sequence). Trimming cost V 8 bases and J 4 bases; bases outside gene matches: 5. The CDR3 runs to 12 residues. The CDR3 protein is CASGDSFYEQYF. The CDR3 region has the DNA TGTGCCAGCGGGGACAGCTTTTACGAGCAGTACTTC.

This clonotype was counted between two and nine times. V is TRBV5-1 and J is TRBJ2-7; D is undetermined. Germline V CDR1 and CDR2: SGHRS, YFSETQ. This CDR3 comprises 14 residues. V was pared by 0 bases and J by 2 bases, with 9 bases between. For the CDR3, the DNA is TGCGCCAGCAGCTTGGTGGTTGGAACCTACGAGCAGTACTTC. It specifies CASSLVVGTYEQYF.

This chain uses TRBV29-1 with TRBJ1-2; 7 positions agree with TRBD1. This CDR3 is 12 amino acids long. Trimming at V came to 6 bases and at J to 7 bases, leaving 8 bases not matched to a gene. Germline V gene data show CDR1 as SQVTM and CDR2 as ANQGSEA. The CDR3 reads CSVDRERSGYTF. Written as DNA, the CDR3 is TGCAGCGTAGACAGGGAAAGAAGTGGCTACACCTTC. Full variable domain (outside the CDR3, taken from reference TRBV29-1 and TRBJ1-2): SAVISQKPSRDICQRGTSLTIQCQVDSQVTMMFWYRQQPGQSLTLIATANQGSEATYESGFVIDKFPISRPNLTFSTLTVSNMSPEDSSIYLCSVDRERSGYTFGSGTRLTVV.

The rearrangement joins TRBV20-1 to TRBJ1-2, with a weak D call TRBD1 (6 bases). Germline lookup yields CDR1 DFQATT and CDR2 SNEGSKA (reference sequence). The CDR3 sequence is 16 residues long. CDR3 DNA: TGCGGAGTTCCAACCATGGGACACAATTCCAACTATGGCTACACCTTC. As protein: CGVPTMGHNSNYGYTF.

This chain links TRBV4-1 with TRBJ2-5; 10 nucleotides agree with TRBD1. The closer fit of TRBJ2-7 to the DNA end suggests the J call may be wrong. This CDR3 comprises 15 residues. Germline CDR1 is MGHRA and CDR2 is YSYEKL. The CDR3 here is CASSQGQGPRYEQYF. In DNA, the CDR3 is TGCGCCAGCAGCCAGGGACAGGGGCCCCGATACGAGCAGTACTTC.

The V gene is TRBV9, the J gene TRBJ2-5; 9 bases are shared with TRBD1. The assigned J gene may be wrong: the sequence end matches TRBJ2-7 better. The CDR3 runs 16 residues. The germline gives CDR1 SGDLS, CDR2 YYNGEE. This chain's CDR3 is CASSVGGDRAVNEQYF. The CDR3 DNA reads as TGTGCCAGCAGCGTAGGGGGGGACAGGGCCGTCAACGAGCAGTACTTC.

This chain uses TRBV10-2 with TRBJ1-1, with a tentative D call TRBD1 (6 bases). Per the germline V gene, CDR1 is WSHSY and CDR2 is SAAADI. The CDR3 has 14 residues. V lost 7 bases and J lost 1, with 13 bases in between. The CDR3 DNA sequence: TGCGCCAGCATTGGAGGGGGGGCGAACACTGAAGCTTTCTTT. It encodes CASIGGGANTEAFF.

This chain connects TRBV11-2 to TRBJ2-1; 7 bases align to TRBD1. The CDR3 is 15 residues long. V lost 3 bases, J lost 1 base, and 3 bases stayed unmatched. Per the germline V gene, CDR1 is SGHAT and CDR2 is FQNNGV. The CDR3 spells CASSFDRVSYNEQFF. The DNA of the CDR3 is TGTGCCAGCAGCTTTGACAGGGTGTCCTACAATGAGCAGTTCTTC. The full variable domain, with the rest looked up from reference TRBV11-2 and TRBJ2-1, is EAGVAQSPRYKIIEKRQSVAFWCNPISGHATLYWYQQILGQGPKLLIQFQNNGVVDDSQLPKDRFSAERLKGVDSTLKIQPAKLEDSAVYLCASSFDRVSYNEQFFGPGTRLTVL.

This clonotype appeared many times. This chain links TRBV7-9 with TRBJ1-2; D remains ambiguous. Trimming stripped 1 base from V and 4 bases from J, with 10 bases between. The CDR3 is made up of 14 amino acids. Germline assignment: CDR1 SEHNR and CDR2 FQNEAQ (reference sequence). This CDR3 is CASSLGGRGYGYTF. CDR3 in DNA: TGTGCCAGCAGCTTAGGTGGGCGCGGCTATGGCTACACCTTC.

The chain combines TRBV9 with TRBJ2-5; D is ambiguous. The DNA end lines up better with TRBJ2-7; the J call may be wrong. The CDR3 covers 16 residues. The germline V gene has CDR1 SGDLS and CDR2 YYNGEE. CDR3 bases: TGTGCCAGCAGCGTAGCCCCCGAATCCTTCGCCTACGAGCAGTACTTC. Protein: CASSVAPESFAYEQYF.

This chain uses TRBV28 with TRBJ2-5; 10 bases fit TRBD2. The V gene end was trimmed by 3 bases and the J gene end by 4 bases; junction bases not matched to a gene: 17. The length of the CDR3 is 19 residues. Per the germline V gene, CDR1 is MDHEN and CDR2 is SYDVKM. The CDR3, as DNA: TGTGCCAGCAGTTTCCCCGGGGGGATAGCGGGAGGCTTTAGAGAGACCCAGTACTTC. Residues: CASSFPGGIAGGFRETQYF. Together with reference TRBV28 and TRBJ2-5, the CDR3 gives the full variable domain: DVKVTQSSRYLVKRTGEKVFLECVQDMDHENMFWYRQDPGLGLRLIYFSYDVKMKEKGDIPEGYSVSREKKERFSLILESASTNQTSMYLCASSFPGGIAGGFRETQYFGPGTRLLVL.

About this clonotype itself: A much larger clonotype is one base distant, so this may be a read error. V gene TRBV3-1 combines with J gene TRBJ2-3; possible D gene TRBD2, 8 bases. The CDR3 is made up of 16 amino acids. Trimming cost V 1 base and J 9 bases, with 20 bases left between them. Germline CDR1 LGHDT, CDR2 YNNKEL (reference sequence). The CDR3 DNA reads as TGTGCCAGCAGCCAAGTCCGGACTAGCAGGGGGAGGACGCAGTATTTT. It codes for CASSQVRTSRGRTQYF.